The next 23 T cell receptor beta chains were all read from a single sample in a study of a mutant IDH1 vaccine in newly diagnosed glioma (dated by TCRdb to 2020 to 2022). What these receptors recognize is not known. The sample's time point, from its label and the paper: week 47, end of study. Every vaccine dose consisted of 300 ug of a 20-mer mutant IDH1 peptide in Montanide, administered subcutaneously together with topical imiquimod. The library came from the immunoSEQ multiplex PCR assay. The source is immuneACCESS, and TCRdb retained only in-frame sequences with V and J called. Part of the clones is not carried over; for the studies checked, unresolved V genes explain less than half of this, and the remainder is unexplained. The sample yields 90,000 to 100,000 clones; nearly 90% were counted once. Clones ranked in the top ten supply roughly 0.74% of the sample. The input for sequencing was PBMCs, taken from a glioma patient whose treatment included an IDH1 peptide vaccine. The receptors here all came from a woman in her forties or fifties with glioma.

This rearrangement joins TRBV5-1 to TRBJ2-3; the D call may be TRBD1 or TRBD2 (6 bases each). The CDR3 length is 16 residues. From germline, CDR1 is SGHRS and CDR2 YFSETQ. The germline V and J ends were trimmed by 3 bases and 1 base, with 15 bases remaining between them. The CDR3 loop reads CASSWGAGSRTDTQYF. DNA for the CDR3: TGCGCCAGCAGCTGGGGGGCAGGGTCCCGCACAGATACGCAGTATTTT.

The chain recombines TRBV28 with TRBJ2-4; D ambiguous. Trimming took 5 bases from V and 0 from J, leaving 14 bases between them. CDR3 length: 16 amino acids. The germline V gene has CDR1 MDHEN and CDR2 SYDVKM. This chain's CDR3 is CASSQGTGVAKNIQYF. The CDR3, as DNA: TGTGCCAGCAGTCAAGGAACGGGCGTAGCCAAAAACATTCAGTACTTC.

CDR3 protein: CASSLAESGQGYF. CDR3 nucleotide sequence: TGTGCCAGCAGCTTGGCCGAGTCGGGACAGGGCTACTTC. The gene calls are TRBV5-6 and TRBJ2-5; 9 nucleotides match TRBD1. The CDR3 consists of 13 residues. Per germline, CDR1 SGHDT and CDR2 YYEEEE. V was clipped by 0 bases and J by 14 bases; unmatched bases: 8.

A single count supports this clone. The rearrangement joins TRBV4-2 to TRBJ1-5; D not resolved. The germline CDR1 and CDR2 sequences are LGHNA and YNFKEQ. Deletions cut 1 base from V and 0 bases from J, with 13 bases between. The CDR3 is 17 residues long. In DNA, the CDR3 is TGTGCCAGCAGCCAAGTTGAAAGGTATAGTAGCAATCAGCCCCAGCATTTT. This translates into CASSQVERYSSNQPQHF.

The V gene is TRBV19, the J gene TRBJ2-2; D gene uncertain. CDR1 and CDR2 from the germline V gene are LNHDA and SQIVND (reference sequence). The V and J ends lost 11 bases and 4 bases respectively, with 17 bases between them. The CDR3 is 14 residues long. DNA of the CDR3: TGTGCCTCCGGGCCGCCGATAACCACCGGGGAGCTGTTTTTT. It is translated as CASGPPITTGELFF.

The rearrangement uses TRBV6-5 and TRBJ1-1, with D hard to call. Trimming removed 4 bases from V and 1 base from J, with 13 bases in between. Germline lookup yields CDR1 MNHEY and CDR2 SVGAGI. The CDR3 is 15 residues long. The CDR3: CASSSQRTGNTEAFF. CDR3 sequence (DNA): TGTGCCAGCAGTTCCCAGAGGACCGGGAACACTGAAGCTTTCTTT.

The chain has TRBV10-1 and TRBJ2-3, with 9 bases aligning to TRBD1. V lost 4 bases and J lost 2; bases outside the gene matches: 4. CDR1 is WNHNN, CDR2 SYGVQD, per germline (reference sequence). The CDR3 sequence is 15 residues long. DNA for the CDR3: TGCGCCAGCAGTGGGGGGACAGGGCCCACAGATACGCAGTATTTT. Protein: CASSGGTGPTDTQYF.

The rearrangement joins TRBV18 to TRBJ2-5; 7 bases fit TRBD1. Trimming took 5 bases from V and 4 from J; bases not matched to a gene: 4. The CDR3 has 13 residues. Germline assignment: CDR1 KGHSH and CDR2 LQKENI. CDR3 in amino acids: CASSARQGETQYF. The CDR3 nucleotides read TGTGCCAGCTCAGCAAGACAGGGAGAGACCCAGTACTTC.

The chain uses TRBV19 and TRBJ2-7, with D perhaps matching TRBD1 (5 bases). The ends were cut back, 8 bases at V and 0 bases at J, with 17 bases in the middle. Germline V gives CDR1 LNHDA, CDR2 SQIVND (reference sequence). The CDR3 length is 15 residues. This chain's CDR3 is CASSTATNPSYEQYF. The CDR3 DNA reads TGTGCCAGTTCGACAGCTACCAACCCCTCCTACGAGCAGTACTTC. Complete variable domain (other parts from reference TRBV19 and TRBJ2-7): DGGITQSPKYLFRKEGQNVTLSCEQNLNHDAMYWYRQDPGQGLRLIYYSQIVNDFQKGDIAEGYSVSREKKESFPLTVTSAQKNPTAFYLCASSTATNPSYEQYFGPGTRLTVT.

The rearrangement uses TRBV5-1 and TRBJ1-2, with a possible D match to TRBD1 (5 bases). V lost 0 bases and J lost 3, with 9 bases in between. There are 14 residues in the CDR3. Germline CDR1 SGHRS, CDR2 YFSETQ. The CDR3 loop is CASSLVGADYGYTF. CDR3 DNA sequence: TGCGCCAGCAGCTTGGTAGGGGCGGACTATGGCTACACCTTC.

This rearrangement joins TRBV19 to TRBJ1-4, with D uncertain. CDR3 length: 14 residues. V was trimmed by 5 bases and J by 0 bases, leaving 7 bases between them. Looked up from germline, CDR1 is LNHDA and CDR2 is SQIVND (reference sequence). As DNA, the CDR3 is TGTGCCAGTAGTGGAATTGCAACTAATGAAAAACTGTTTTTT. Protein product: CASSGIATNEKLFF.

The V and J genes are TRBV27 and TRBJ2-7, with D perhaps matching TRBD1 (5 bases). The germline gives CDR1 MNHEY, CDR2 SMNVEV (reference sequence). Trimming left V 4 bases short and J 4 bases short, with 14 bases between. This CDR3 has 14 residues. CDR3 loop: CASSSQGREYEQYF. CDR3 nucleotide sequence: TGTGCCAGCAGTTCCCAGGGCCGAGAATACGAGCAGTACTTC.

This sequence joins TRBV4-1 and TRBJ1-2; no firm D call. Germline loops: CDR1 MGHRA, CDR2 YSYEKL. The CDR3 contains 16 residues. Trimming took off 5 bases at V and 4 bases at J, with 20 bases between the two ends. As DNA, the CDR3 is TGCGCCAGCAGCTTTACTACCAACCGAAAGACCTATGGCTACACCTTC. Translated: CASSFTTNRKTYGYTF.

The V call is TRBV15, the J call TRBJ1-5; tentatively, D is TRBD1 (5 bases). Looked up from germline, CDR1 is LNHNV and CDR2 is YYDKDF (reference sequence). The CDR3 loop spans 14 amino acids. V was pared by 7 bases and J by 7 bases, with 17 bases between. The DNA of the CDR3 is TGTGCCACCACCCGGGACCTCGGGAGGCAGCCCCAGCATTTT. Its translation is CATTRDLGRQPQHF. The full variable domain, rest sourced from reference TRBV15 and TRBJ1-5, is DAMVIQNPRYQVTQFGKPVTLSCSQTLNHNVMYWYQQKSSQAPKLLFHYYDKDFNNEADTPDNFQSRRPNTSFCFLDIRSPGLGDTAMYLCATTRDLGRQPQHFGDGTRLSIL.

The rearrangement links TRBV19 to TRBJ2-7, with D maybe TRBD2 (6 bases). Trimming stripped 3 bases from V and 4 bases from J, with 16 bases between. Germline-derived CDR1 and CDR2 are LNHDA and SQIVND (reference sequence). The CDR3 extends over 15 amino acids. The CDR3 loop reads CASSIVLATKYEQYF. CDR3 nucleotides: TGTGCCAGTAGTATCGTGCTAGCGACTAAATACGAGCAGTACTTC.

This chain connects TRBV19 to TRBJ2-3; D gene unclear. The CDR3 has 15 amino acids. Germline values: CDR1 LNHDA, CDR2 SQIVND (reference sequence). V lost 4 bases to trimming and J lost 5 bases, with 16 bases between them. The DNA of the CDR3 is TGTGCCAGTAGTAGACCCCGCATCTCCGGAGATACGCAGTATTTT. Its translation: CASSRPRISGDTQYF.

V and J are TRBV13 and TRBJ1-6; D possibly corresponds to TRBD1 (6 bases). This CDR3 is 13 amino acids long. The ends were cut back, 8 bases at V and 9 bases at J, with 14 bases in the middle. Germline loops: CDR1 PRHDT, CDR2 FYEKMQ (reference sequence). The CDR3 region is CASAARGTSPLHF. As DNA, the CDR3 is TGTGCCAGCGCCGCAAGGGGGACTTCACCCCTCCACTTT.

V gene TRBV7-9 combines with J gene TRBJ2-1, with no clear D. V gave up 3 bases and J gave up 3 bases, with 12 bases separating them. The V gene's germline CDR1 is SEHNR and CDR2 FQNEAQ (reference sequence). The CDR3 covers 15 residues. The CDR3 bases are TGTGCCAGCAGCTTCAGGACGGCAGACTACAATGAGCAGTTCTTC. Amino acids: CASSFRTADYNEQFF.

This chain joins TRBV6-5 and TRBJ1-2, with D unresolved. Trimming took off 0 bases at V and 2 bases at J, with 7 bases between the two ends. Germline V gene data show CDR1 as MNHEY and CDR2 as SVGAGI. CDR3 length: 14 residues. DNA of the CDR3: TGTGCCAGCAGTTACTCGTGGGAGAACTATGGCTACACCTTC. It specifies CASSYSWENYGYTF.

CDR3 amino acids: CASSVWGGNQPQHF. The CDR3 bases are TGTGCCAGCAGCGTGTGGGGTGGCAATCAGCCCCAGCATTTT. This sequence joins TRBV27 and TRBJ1-5; D uncertain. Trimming left V 6 bases short and J 2 bases short, with 11 bases between. The CDR3 totals 14 residues. Germline loops: CDR1 MNHEY, CDR2 SMNVEV (reference sequence).

The CDR3 spells CASSLDWYSPLHF. The CDR3 nucleotides read TGTGCCAGCAGTTTAGACTGGTATTCACCCCTCCACTTT. The chain uses TRBV28 and TRBJ1-6; no clear D. Trimming cost V 2 bases and J 8 bases, with 7 bases left between them. This CDR3 contains 13 residues. The germline V gene encodes CDR1 MDHEN and CDR2 SYDVKM.

This chain joins TRBV7-3 and TRBJ2-1; D not certain. From germline, CDR1 is SGHTA and CDR2 FQGTGA. Trimming left V 5 bases short and J 2 bases short, with 16 bases between. This CDR3 is built from 16 residues. The CDR3 protein is CASSQGPDLTYNEQFF. The CDR3 DNA reads TGTGCCAGCAGCCAAGGCCCGGACCTTACCTACAATGAGCAGTTCTTC.

The J gene is TRBJ1-1, the V gene TRBV10-3; D ambiguous. The CDR3 spans 16 residues. Germline loops: CDR1 ENHRY, CDR2 SYGVKD. Trimming cost V 2 bases and J 11 bases, with 24 bases left between them. In nucleotides, the CDR3 is TGTGCCATCAGTGAGCCCGGCAGAGGAGAGGCCCTGGGGGCTTTCTTT. It is translated as CAISEPGRGEALGAFF.